The source of this TCR beta chain is a study of T cells in localized non-small cell lung cancer. The germline V gene has CDR1 SGHTA and CDR2 FQGNSA. This CDR3 contains 12 residues. V dropped 5 bases and J dropped 7; count of bases not matched to a gene: 2. Study-level results: A median around 57 of the top 100 tumor clones appeared in adjacent lung.

With regard to this clone: Its cognate antigen is unknown.

The method was immunoSEQ multiplex PCR; TCRdb's version includes in-frame clones alone and lacks a portion of them. The sample carries 90,000 or so clones, about nine tenths recorded once. This TCR was recovered from a man aged 35-75 years with stage I squamous cell lung carcinoma. The chain has TRBV7-2 and TRBJ2-1, with 7 bases identical to TRBD2. The source material was peripheral blood, sampled before any cancer treatment. CDR3 in DNA: TGTGCCAGCAGCCGGACTAGGAATGAGCAGTTCTTC. As protein: CASSRTRNEQFF.